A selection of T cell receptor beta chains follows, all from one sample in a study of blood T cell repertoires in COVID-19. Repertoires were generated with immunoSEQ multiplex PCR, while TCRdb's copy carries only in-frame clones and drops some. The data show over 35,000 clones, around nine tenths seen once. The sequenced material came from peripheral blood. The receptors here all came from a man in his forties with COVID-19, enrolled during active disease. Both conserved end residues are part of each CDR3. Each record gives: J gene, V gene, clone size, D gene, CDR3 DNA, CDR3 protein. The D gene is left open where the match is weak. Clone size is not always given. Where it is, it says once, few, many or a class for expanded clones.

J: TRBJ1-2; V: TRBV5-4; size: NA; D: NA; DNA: TGTGCCAGCAGGGCGATGAGCGGGGAAGCTAACTATGGCTACACCTTC; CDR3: CASRAMSGEANYGYTF
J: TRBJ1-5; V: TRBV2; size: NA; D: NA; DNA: TGTGCCAGCAGTGATGTGGCTCGGGGCAATCAGCCCCAGCATTTT; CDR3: CASSDVARGNQPQHF
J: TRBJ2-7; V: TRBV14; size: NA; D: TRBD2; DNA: TGTGCCAGCAGACTAGCGGGAGATTACGAGCAGTACTTC; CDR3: CASRLAGDYEQYF
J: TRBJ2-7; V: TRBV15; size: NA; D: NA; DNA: TGTGCCACCCGCGGCCGCGGGGAAAATAGCGAGCAGTACTTC; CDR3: CATRGRGENSEQYF
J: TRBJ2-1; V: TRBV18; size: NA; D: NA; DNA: TGTGCCAGCTCACCCAGGGTCCTTGAGCAGTTCTTC; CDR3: CASSPRVLEQFF
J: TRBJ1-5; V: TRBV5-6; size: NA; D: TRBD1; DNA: TGTGCCAGCAGCCAAGGACAGGGCAATCAGCCCCAGCATTTT; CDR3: CASSQGQGNQPQHF
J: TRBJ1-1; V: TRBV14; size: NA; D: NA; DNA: TGTGCCAGCAGCCAAGCCGGGATAGAAGCTTTCTTT; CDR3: CASSQAGIEAFF
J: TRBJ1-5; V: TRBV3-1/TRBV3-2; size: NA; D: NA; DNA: TGTGCCAGCAGCCCACGTGGACTCAATCAGCCCCAGCATTTT; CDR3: CASSPRGLNQPQHF
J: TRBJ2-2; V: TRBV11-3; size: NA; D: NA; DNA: TGTGCCAGCAGCTCCCACTTCCGGGATACCGGGGAGCTGTTTTTT; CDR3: CASSSHFRDTGELFF
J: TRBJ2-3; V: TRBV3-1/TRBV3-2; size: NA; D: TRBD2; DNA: TGTGCCAGCAGCCGGAGAGCGGGAGGGCCTACAGATACGCAGTATTTT; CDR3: CASSRRAGGPTDTQYF
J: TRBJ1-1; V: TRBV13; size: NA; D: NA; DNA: TGTGCCAGCAGCTTAGGGAGTGGGAGCACTGAAGCTTTCTTT; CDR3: CASSLGSGSTEAFF
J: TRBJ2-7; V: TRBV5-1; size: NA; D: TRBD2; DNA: TGCGCCAGCAGCTTGAACCAGCGGGAGGGCCGGGGGATATCTTACGAGCAGTACTTC; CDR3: CASSLNQREGRGISYEQYF
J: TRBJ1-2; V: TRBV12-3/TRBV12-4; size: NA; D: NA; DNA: TGTGCCAGCAGCCCTGGGGCAGGCAGTGGCTACACCTTC; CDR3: CASSPGAGSGYTF
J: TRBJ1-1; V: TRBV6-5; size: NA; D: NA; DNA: TGTGCCAGCAGACGACAGTCGGGGGGAATGACTGAAGCTTTCTTT; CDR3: CASRRQSGGMTEAFF
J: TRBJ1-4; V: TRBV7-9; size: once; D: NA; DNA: TGTGCCAGCAGCTTCGGGATTCAAGCAACTAATGAAAAACTGTTTTTT; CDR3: CASSFGIQATNEKLFF
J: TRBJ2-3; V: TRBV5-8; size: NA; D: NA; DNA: TGTGCCAGCAGCCAGGGCCACGTTAGCACAGATACGCAGTATTTT; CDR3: CASSQGHVSTDTQYF
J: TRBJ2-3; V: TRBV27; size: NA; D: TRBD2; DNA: TGTGCCAGCAAGCCGGGACTAGCGGGGGTGGATACGCAGTATTTT; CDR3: CASKPGLAGVDTQYF
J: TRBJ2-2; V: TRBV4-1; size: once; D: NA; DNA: TGCGCCAGCAGCCAAGGGGCGCGGGGGCTCAACACCGGGGAGCTGTTTTTT; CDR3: CASSQGARGLNTGELFF
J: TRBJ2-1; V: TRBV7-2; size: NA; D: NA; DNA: TGTGCCAGCAGCGGGCAGGGATTAGCGGCCTACAATGAGCAGTTCTTC; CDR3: CASSGQGLAAYNEQFF
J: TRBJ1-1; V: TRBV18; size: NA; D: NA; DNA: TGTGCCAGCTCACCAAGGGGAGGAACTGAAGCTTTCTTT; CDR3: CASSPRGGTEAFF
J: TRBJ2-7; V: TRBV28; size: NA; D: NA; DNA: TGTGCCAGCAGTTTTTCCGATCAGCGTACCTACGAGCAGTACTTC; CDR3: CASSFSDQRTYEQYF
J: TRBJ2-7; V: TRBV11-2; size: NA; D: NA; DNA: TGTGCCAGCAGCTTAGGGAGGCCCGAGCAGTACTTC; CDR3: CASSLGRPEQYF
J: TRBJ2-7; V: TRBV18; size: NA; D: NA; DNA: TGTGCCAGCTCACGGAACCCGGGACATTCCTACGAGCAGTACTTC; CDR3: CASSRNPGHSYEQYF
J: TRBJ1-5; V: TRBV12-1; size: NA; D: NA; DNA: TGTGCCAGCAGCTTAGCAGGGGTAGGCCAGCCCCAGCATTTT; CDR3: CASSLAGVGQPQHF
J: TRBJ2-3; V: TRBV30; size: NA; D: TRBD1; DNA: TGTGCCTGGAGTTTAGGGGGCTCTAGCACAGATACGCAGTATTTT; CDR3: CAWSLGGSSTDTQYF
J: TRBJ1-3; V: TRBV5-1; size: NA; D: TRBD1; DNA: TGCGCCAGCAGCTTGGACAGGGGCCGCAACACCATATATTTT; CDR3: CASSLDRGRNTIYF
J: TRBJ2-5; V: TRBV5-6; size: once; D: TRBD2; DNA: TGTGCCAGCAACTCCGGGGGGGCCGGAGAGACCCAGTACTTC; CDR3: CASNSGGAGETQYF
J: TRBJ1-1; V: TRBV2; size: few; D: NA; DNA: TGTGCCAGCAGTGAATCGGAGGGGATGAAGGCTGAAGCTTTCTTT; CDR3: CASSESEGMKAEAFF
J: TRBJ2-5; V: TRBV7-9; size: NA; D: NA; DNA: TGTGCCAGCAGCCCTAGAGAGACCCAGTACTTC; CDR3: CASSPRETQYF
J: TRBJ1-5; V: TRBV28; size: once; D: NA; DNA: TGTGCCAGCAGTTTAGCACAGGGAAGTCAGCCCCAGCATTTT; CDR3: CASSLAQGSQPQHF
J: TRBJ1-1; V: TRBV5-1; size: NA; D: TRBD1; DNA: TGCGCCAGCAGCACCGGACAGGTACCGAACACTGAAGCTTTCTTT; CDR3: CASSTGQVPNTEAFF
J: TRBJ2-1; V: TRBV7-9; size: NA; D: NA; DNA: TGTGCCAGCAGCTTAGGAGATGAGCAGTTCTTC; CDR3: CASSLGDEQFF
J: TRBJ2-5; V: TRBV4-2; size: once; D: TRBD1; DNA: TGTGCCAGCAGCCAAGGGACAGGGTTAGAGACCCAGTACTTC; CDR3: CASSQGTGLETQYF
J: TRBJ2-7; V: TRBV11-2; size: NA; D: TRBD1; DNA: TGTGCCAGCAGCTCGGACAGGGTCACCTACGAGCAGTACTTC; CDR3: CASSSDRVTYEQYF
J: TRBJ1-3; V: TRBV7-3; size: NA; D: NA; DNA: TGTGCCAGCAGCTTAACTTCAGGGGCTGGAAACACCATATATTTT; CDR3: CASSLTSGAGNTIYF
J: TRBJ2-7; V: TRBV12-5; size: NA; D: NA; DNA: TGTGCTAGTGGTTTGGTACAGGGGAGGAACCCTTACGAGCAGTACTTC; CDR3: CASGLVQGRNPYEQYF
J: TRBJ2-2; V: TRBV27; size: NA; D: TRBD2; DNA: TGTGCCAGCAGTTTTATCAGTGGGGCTAGCGGGACTGCCGGGGAGCTGTTTTTT; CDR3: CASSFISGASGTAGELFF
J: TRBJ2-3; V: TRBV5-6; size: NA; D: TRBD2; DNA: TGTGCCAGCAGCTTGGCGGCTAGCGGGAGTAAGACGCAGTATTTT; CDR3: CASSLAASGSKTQYF
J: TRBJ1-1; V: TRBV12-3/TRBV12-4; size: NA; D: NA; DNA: TGTGCCAGCAGTTTAGTCAGGGGCACTGAAGCTTTCTTT; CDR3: CASSLVRGTEAFF
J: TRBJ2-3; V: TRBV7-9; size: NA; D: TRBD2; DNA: TGTGCCAGCAGCTTCAAGGCTAGCGGGAGCACAGATACGCAGTATTTT; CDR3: CASSFKASGSTDTQYF
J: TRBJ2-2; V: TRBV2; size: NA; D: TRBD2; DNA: TGTGCCAGCAGTGAACTCGCGGGAGGGACCACCGGGGAGCTGTTTTTT; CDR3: CASSELAGGTTGELFF
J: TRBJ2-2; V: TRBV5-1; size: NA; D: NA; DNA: TGCGCCAGCCAGGCGGGACCCACCGGGGAGCTGTTTTTT; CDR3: CASQAGPTGELFF
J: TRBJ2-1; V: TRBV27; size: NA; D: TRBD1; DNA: TGTGCCAGCAGTTTGACCCAGGGGGCTCGACGGTACAATGAGCAGTTCTTC; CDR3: CASSLTQGARRYNEQFF